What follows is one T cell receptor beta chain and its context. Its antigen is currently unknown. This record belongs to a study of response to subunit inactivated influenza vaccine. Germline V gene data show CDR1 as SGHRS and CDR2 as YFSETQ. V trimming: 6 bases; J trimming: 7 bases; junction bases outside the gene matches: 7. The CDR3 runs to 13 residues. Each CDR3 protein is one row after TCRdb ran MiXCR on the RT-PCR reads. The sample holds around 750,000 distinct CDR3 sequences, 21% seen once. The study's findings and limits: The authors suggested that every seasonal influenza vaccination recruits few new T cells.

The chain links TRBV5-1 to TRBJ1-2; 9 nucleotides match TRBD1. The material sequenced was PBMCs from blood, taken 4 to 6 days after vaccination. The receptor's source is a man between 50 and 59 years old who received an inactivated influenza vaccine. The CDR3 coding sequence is TGCGCCAGCAAAAGAACAGGGGGCGGTGGCTACACCTTC. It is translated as CASKRTGGGGYTF. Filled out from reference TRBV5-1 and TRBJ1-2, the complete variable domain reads KAGVTQTPRYLIKTRGQQVTLSCSPISGHRSVSWYQQTPGQGLQFLFEYFSETQRNKGNFPGRFSGRQFSNSRSEMNVSTLELGDSALYLCASKRTGGGGYTFGSGTRLTVV.